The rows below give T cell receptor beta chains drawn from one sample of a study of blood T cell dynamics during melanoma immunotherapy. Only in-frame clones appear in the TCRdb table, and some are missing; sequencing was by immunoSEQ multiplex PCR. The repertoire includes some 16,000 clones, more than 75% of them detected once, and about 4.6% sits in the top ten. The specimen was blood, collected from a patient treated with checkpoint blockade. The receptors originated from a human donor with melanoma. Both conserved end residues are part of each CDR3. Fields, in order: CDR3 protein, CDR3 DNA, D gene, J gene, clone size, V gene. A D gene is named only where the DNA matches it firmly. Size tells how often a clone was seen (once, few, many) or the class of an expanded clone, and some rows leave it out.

cdr3_aa: CASRRGTYNEQFF
cdr3_nt: TGTGCCAGCCGGCGGGGGACCTACAATGAGCAGTTCTTC
d_call: TRBD2
j_call: TRBJ2-1
clone_size: -
v_call: TRBV19

cdr3_aa: CASSLPGQTQYF
cdr3_nt: TGTGCCAGCAGCCTCCCTGGACAGACCCAGTACTTC
d_call: -
j_call: TRBJ2-5
clone_size: once
v_call: TRBV11-3

cdr3_aa: CASSLGGRYSNQPQHF
cdr3_nt: TGTGCCAGCAGCTTAGGGGGTCGTTATAGCAATCAGCCCCAGCATTTT
d_call: -
j_call: TRBJ1-5
clone_size: -
v_call: TRBV7-8

cdr3_aa: CASSSGSYGYTF
cdr3_nt: TGTGCCAGCAGCTCTGGATCGTATGGCTACACCTTC
d_call: -
j_call: TRBJ1-2
clone_size: once
v_call: TRBV5-6

cdr3_aa: CASSELGQGYGYTF
cdr3_nt: TGTGCCAGCAGTGAATTGGGACAGGGGTATGGCTACACCTTC
d_call: TRBD1
j_call: TRBJ1-2
clone_size: -
v_call: TRBV2

cdr3_aa: CASSYLDSSYNEQFF
cdr3_nt: TGTGCCAGCAGTTACCTGGATAGCTCCTACAATGAGCAGTTCTTC
d_call: -
j_call: TRBJ2-1
clone_size: once
v_call: TRBV10-3

cdr3_aa: CASSLVVHTYEQYF
cdr3_nt: TGTGCCAGCAGCTTAGTCGTACACACCTACGAGCAGTACTTC
d_call: -
j_call: TRBJ2-7
clone_size: -
v_call: TRBV7-2

cdr3_aa: CASSSPPEALTYEQYF
cdr3_nt: TGTGCCAGCAGTTCACCCCCCGAGGCACTCACCTACGAGCAGTACTTC
d_call: -
j_call: TRBJ2-7
clone_size: -
v_call: TRBV28

cdr3_aa: CASSLLATDTQYF
cdr3_nt: TGTGCCAGCAGCTTGCTGGCCACAGATACGCAGTATTTT
d_call: -
j_call: TRBJ2-3
clone_size: -
v_call: TRBV5-6

cdr3_aa: CASSLDFETQYF
cdr3_nt: TGTGCCAGCAGCTTGGATTTTGAGACCCAGTACTTC
d_call: -
j_call: TRBJ2-5
clone_size: -
v_call: TRBV5-6

cdr3_aa: CASSSPRGSGSYNSPLHF
cdr3_nt: TGTGCCAGCAGTTCGCCAAGGGGATCGGGCTCCTATAATTCACCCCTCCACTTT
d_call: -
j_call: TRBJ1-6
clone_size: -
v_call: TRBV28

cdr3_aa: CASSPPYEQYF
cdr3_nt: TGTGCCAGCAGCCCACCCTACGAGCAGTACTTC
d_call: -
j_call: TRBJ2-7
clone_size: -
v_call: TRBV11-3

cdr3_aa: CASSARTGSTDTQYF
cdr3_nt: TGTGCCAGCAGCGCCCGGACAGGATCCACAGATACGCAGTATTTT
d_call: TRBD1
j_call: TRBJ2-3
clone_size: -
v_call: TRBV7-9

cdr3_aa: CASSLAPGVYEQYF
cdr3_nt: TGTGCCAGCAGCTTAGCACCAGGGGTATACGAGCAGTACTTC
d_call: -
j_call: TRBJ2-7
clone_size: -
v_call: TRBV5-8

cdr3_aa: CASSKDRGKGANYGYTF
cdr3_nt: TGTGCCAGCAGTAAGGACAGGGGGAAGGGGGCTAACTATGGCTACACCTTC
d_call: TRBD1
j_call: TRBJ1-2
clone_size: few
v_call: TRBV25-1

cdr3_aa: CASRDGTGIYEQYF
cdr3_nt: TGTGCCAGCAGGGATGGGACAGGGATCTACGAGCAGTACTTC
d_call: TRBD1
j_call: TRBJ2-7
clone_size: -
v_call: TRBV6-1

cdr3_aa: CASSQDRPLTRDRSYGYTF
cdr3_nt: TGCGCCAGCAGCCAAGACAGACCCCTCACCCGGGACAGGTCCTATGGCTACACCTTC
d_call: TRBD1
j_call: TRBJ1-2
clone_size: -
v_call: TRBV4-1

cdr3_aa: CSVGDSWNSPLHF
cdr3_nt: TGCAGCGTGGGGGACAGTTGGAATTCACCCCTCCACTTT
d_call: TRBD1
j_call: TRBJ1-6
clone_size: -
v_call: TRBV29-1

cdr3_aa: CASSSWDTGTQPQHF
cdr3_nt: TGCGCCAGCAGCTCGTGGGACACGGGAACTCAACCCCAGCATTTT
d_call: -
j_call: TRBJ1-5
clone_size: -
v_call: TRBV4-1

cdr3_aa: CASTAQSGNTIYF
cdr3_nt: TGTGCCAGCACAGCCCAATCTGGAAACACCATATATTTT
d_call: -
j_call: TRBJ1-3
clone_size: -
v_call: TRBV2

cdr3_aa: CASSELFPLTGGHEQFF
cdr3_nt: TGTGCCAGCAGTGAACTCTTCCCCTTGACAGGGGGTCATGAGCAGTTCTTC
d_call: TRBD1
j_call: TRBJ2-1
clone_size: -
v_call: TRBV6-1

cdr3_aa: CASSLAGGTQYF
cdr3_nt: TGTGCCAGCAGCTTAGCAGGAGGGACCCAGTACTTC
d_call: -
j_call: TRBJ2-5
clone_size: -
v_call: TRBV7-6

cdr3_aa: CASRPGLAGRGDTQYF
cdr3_nt: TGTGCCAGCAGACCAGGACTAGCGGGGAGGGGAGATACGCAGTATTTT
d_call: TRBD2
j_call: TRBJ2-3
clone_size: -
v_call: TRBV7-9

cdr3_aa: CATSPPRGWNEQFF
cdr3_nt: TGTGCCACCTCACCCCCCAGGGGATGGAATGAGCAGTTCTTC
d_call: -
j_call: TRBJ2-1
clone_size: -
v_call: TRBV28

cdr3_aa: CASSLIGTDQPQHF
cdr3_nt: TGTGCCAGCAGCTTAATAGGGACGGATCAGCCCCAGCATTTT
d_call: -
j_call: TRBJ1-5
clone_size: -
v_call: TRBV7-9

cdr3_aa: CASSPSIQGARLNEQFF
cdr3_nt: TGTGCCAGCTCACCGTCGATACAGGGGGCGCGGTTAAATGAGCAGTTCTTC
d_call: TRBD1
j_call: TRBJ2-1
clone_size: -
v_call: TRBV18

cdr3_aa: CASSRGLAGEETQYF
cdr3_nt: TGCGCCAGCAGCCGGGGACTAGCGGGGGAAGAGACCCAGTACTTC
d_call: TRBD2
j_call: TRBJ2-5
clone_size: -
v_call: TRBV5-1

cdr3_aa: CASSSHIRGAGETQYF
cdr3_nt: TGTGCCAGCAGCTCCCACATACGGGGGGCCGGGGAGACCCAGTACTTC
d_call: -
j_call: TRBJ2-5
clone_size: -
v_call: TRBV5-4

cdr3_aa: CATVRVSNTEAFF
cdr3_nt: TGTGCCACCGTTCGGGTCTCGAACACTGAAGCTTTCTTT
d_call: -
j_call: TRBJ1-1
clone_size: once
v_call: TRBV10-3

cdr3_aa: CAWSVGPGGQNEQFF
cdr3_nt: TGTGCCTGGAGTGTCGGTCCGGGGGGGCAGAATGAGCAGTTCTTC
d_call: TRBD2
j_call: TRBJ2-1
clone_size: few
v_call: TRBV30

cdr3_aa: CASSKLAGGTHSYEQYF
cdr3_nt: TGTGCCAGCAGCAAACTAGCGGGGGGCACCCACTCCTACGAGCAGTACTTC
d_call: TRBD2
j_call: TRBJ2-7
clone_size: -
v_call: TRBV7-6

cdr3_aa: CASSGTAVGGELFF
cdr3_nt: TGTGCCAGCAGCGGGACAGCAGTAGGCGGGGAGCTGTTTTTT
d_call: TRBD1
j_call: TRBJ2-2
clone_size: -
v_call: TRBV7-7

cdr3_aa: CASSVSSVATGELFF
cdr3_nt: TGTGCCAGCAGCGTTAGTAGCGTAGCCACCGGGGAGCTGTTTTTT
d_call: -
j_call: TRBJ2-2
clone_size: -
v_call: TRBV9

cdr3_aa: CASSLAGRSGEQYF
cdr3_nt: TGTGCCAGCAGCTTAGCCGGACGTTCGGGAGAGCAGTACTTC
d_call: -
j_call: TRBJ2-7
clone_size: -
v_call: TRBV7-7

cdr3_aa: CASLEDRPYEQYF
cdr3_nt: TGTGCCAGCCTCGAGGACAGACCCTACGAGCAGTACTTC
d_call: -
j_call: TRBJ2-7
clone_size: once
v_call: TRBV2

cdr3_aa: CASSRGPRDQPQHF
cdr3_nt: TGCGCCAGCAGCCGGGGACCGAGAGATCAGCCCCAGCATTTT
d_call: -
j_call: TRBJ1-5
clone_size: -
v_call: TRBV4-1

cdr3_aa: CASSPVDYYEQYF
cdr3_nt: TGTGCCAGCTCACCAGTGGACTATTACGAGCAGTACTTC
d_call: -
j_call: TRBJ2-7
clone_size: -
v_call: TRBV18

cdr3_aa: CASNRQNYQPQHF
cdr3_nt: TGTGCCAGCAACAGACAGAACTATCAGCCCCAGCATTTT
d_call: -
j_call: TRBJ1-5
clone_size: once
v_call: TRBV2

cdr3_aa: CASSLTGGVGGYTF
cdr3_nt: TGTGCCAGCAGCTTGACAGGGGGGGTTGGAGGCTACACCTTC
d_call: TRBD1
j_call: TRBJ1-2
clone_size: -
v_call: TRBV5-6

cdr3_aa: CASSPPYSRHTDTQYF
cdr3_nt: TGTGCCAGCAGCCCCCCCTACTCAAGGCACACAGATACGCAGTATTTT
d_call: -
j_call: TRBJ2-3
clone_size: -
v_call: TRBV2

cdr3_aa: CASSTGQEGEKLFF
cdr3_nt: TGTGCCAGCAGTACAGGTCAGGAGGGAGAAAAACTGTTTTTT
d_call: -
j_call: TRBJ1-4
clone_size: -
v_call: TRBV13

cdr3_aa: CASSPRQQALNTGELFF
cdr3_nt: TGTGCCAGCAGCCCCCGACAGCAGGCATTGAACACCGGGGAGCTGTTTTTT
d_call: -
j_call: TRBJ2-2
clone_size: -
v_call: TRBV11-3

cdr3_aa: CASSLAGQGFSDTQYF
cdr3_nt: TGTGCCAGCAGTTTAGCGGGACAGGGTTTTTCCGATACGCAGTATTTT
d_call: -
j_call: TRBJ2-3
clone_size: -
v_call: TRBV6-5

cdr3_aa: CASTPSRLSAETQYF
cdr3_nt: TGTGCCAGCACCCCGTCCAGGCTCTCAGCGGAGACCCAGTACTTC
d_call: -
j_call: TRBJ2-5
clone_size: -
v_call: TRBV28

cdr3_aa: CASSNPDRYHYEQYF
cdr3_nt: TGTGCCAGTAGTAACCCTGACAGGTACCATTACGAGCAGTACTTC
d_call: -
j_call: TRBJ2-7
clone_size: -
v_call: TRBV19

cdr3_aa: CASSPPGGYNEQFF
cdr3_nt: TGTGCCAGCAGCCCCCCGGGAGGATACAATGAGCAGTTCTTC
d_call: TRBD2
j_call: TRBJ2-1
clone_size: -
v_call: TRBV7-3

cdr3_aa: CAISGPGGVGIKTQYF
cdr3_nt: TGTGCCATCAGTGGCCCCGGGGGGGTAGGGATAAAGACCCAGTACTTC
d_call: TRBD2
j_call: TRBJ2-5
clone_size: -
v_call: TRBV10-3

cdr3_aa: CASSESGYTGELFF
cdr3_nt: TGCGCCAGCAGTGAGTCAGGGTACACCGGGGAGCTGTTTTTT
d_call: -
j_call: TRBJ2-2
clone_size: -
v_call: TRBV10-1

cdr3_aa: CASSPFRSNQPQHF
cdr3_nt: TGTGCCAGCAGCCCTTTCCGAAGCAATCAGCCCCAGCATTTT
d_call: -
j_call: TRBJ1-5
clone_size: -
v_call: TRBV6-1

cdr3_aa: CASSDRSRALREKLFF
cdr3_nt: TGTGCCAGCAGTGACCGCTCCAGGGCTCTCCGCGAAAAACTGTTTTTT
d_call: -
j_call: TRBJ1-4
clone_size: once
v_call: TRBV2

cdr3_aa: CAISSDGPRGSQHF
cdr3_nt: TGTGCCATCAGCTCCGACGGACCCCGAGGATCCCAGCATTTT
d_call: -
j_call: TRBJ1-5
clone_size: few
v_call: TRBV10-3

cdr3_aa: CASSPSGLAVYNEQFF
cdr3_nt: TGTGCCAGCAGCCCATCCGGACTAGCGGTCTACAATGAGCAGTTCTTC
d_call: TRBD2
j_call: TRBJ2-1
clone_size: -
v_call: TRBV9

cdr3_aa: CASSWTSGGEETQYF
cdr3_nt: TGCGCCAGCAGCTGGACTAGCGGGGGGGAGGAGACCCAGTACTTC
d_call: TRBD2
j_call: TRBJ2-5
clone_size: -
v_call: TRBV5-1

cdr3_aa: CASSGGNSGNTIYF
cdr3_nt: TGTGCCAGCAGCGGAGGTAACTCTGGAAACACCATATATTTT
d_call: -
j_call: TRBJ1-3
clone_size: -
v_call: TRBV9

cdr3_aa: CASSRATSGDADTQYF
cdr3_nt: TGCGCCAGCAGCCGAGCGACTAGCGGGGACGCAGATACGCAGTATTTT
d_call: TRBD2
j_call: TRBJ2-3
clone_size: -
v_call: TRBV5-1

cdr3_aa: CATSRDSSEGTSYEQYF
cdr3_nt: TGTGCCACCAGCAGAGATTCCAGTGAGGGGACCTCCTACGAGCAGTACTTC
d_call: -
j_call: TRBJ2-7
clone_size: -
v_call: TRBV15

cdr3_aa: CASSLVPGASEQFF
cdr3_nt: TGCGCCAGCAGCTTGGTTCCCGGGGCATCTGAGCAGTTCTTC
d_call: -
j_call: TRBJ2-1
clone_size: -
v_call: TRBV5-1

cdr3_aa: CASRRDRPYEQYF
cdr3_nt: TGTGCCAGCAGACGGGACCGCCCCTACGAGCAGTACTTC
d_call: -
j_call: TRBJ2-7
clone_size: -
v_call: TRBV2